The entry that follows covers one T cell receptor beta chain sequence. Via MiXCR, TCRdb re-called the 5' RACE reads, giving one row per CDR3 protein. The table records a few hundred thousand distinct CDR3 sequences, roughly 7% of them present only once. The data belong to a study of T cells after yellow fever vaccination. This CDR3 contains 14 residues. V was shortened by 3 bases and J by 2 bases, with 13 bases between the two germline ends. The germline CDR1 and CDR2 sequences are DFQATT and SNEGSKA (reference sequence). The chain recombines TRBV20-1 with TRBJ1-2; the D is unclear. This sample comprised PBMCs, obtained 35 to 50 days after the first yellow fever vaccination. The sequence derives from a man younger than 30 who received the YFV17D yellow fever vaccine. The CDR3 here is CSASSRPENYGYTF. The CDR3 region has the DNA TGCAGTGCTAGCTCTCGTCCAGAAAACTATGGCTACACCTTC.